Here is one TCR beta chain with its context. No cognate antigen has been identified for it. No qualities accompany the bases; no much larger clone lies one base away. This sample is part of a study of T cell responses to AZD1222 COVID-19 vaccine (dated by TCRdb to the early 2020s). As for the study more broadly: A total of approximately 240 trial participants underwent TCR sequencing, of whom about 200 received two doses of AZD1222 and 26 received two doses of the MenACWY control vaccine. Enrollment into the trials was organized by age into subgroups of 18-55, 56-69 and 70-plus years, and those subgroups contained approximately 150, 30 and 60 TCR-sequenced participants, respectively.

What the time point label conveys for this sample: about 28 days (+/-7) after the second vaccine dose. Because spike-specific TCR depth and breadth did not differ between the two schedules, AZD1222 recipients who got a second dose at roughly 4 weeks were pooled with those who got a second dose at roughly 12 weeks. Samples from vaccinated people were obtained from the UK trials COV001 and COV002, which included a single-blind randomized controlled phase 2/3 trial of AZD1222 (ChAdOx1 nCoV-19) in healthy adults. For TCRbeta chain sequencing, PBMC samples from trial participants were taken at day 0 and at day 28 after the second dose. The CDR3 regions of human TCRbeta chains were subjected to immunosequencing. As for the authors' bioinformatics: Repertoire TCRs were checked for matches against a reference library of SARS-CoV-2-specific TCRs that had been generated using the MIRA antigen-specificity platform. Breadth meant the fraction of unique TCRs that were SARS-CoV-2-associated, whereas depth meant the fraction of total T cells that were SARS-CoV-2-associated. Using the MIRA data, every spike-specific TCR was mapped to the spike region that the TCR reacted to and assigned to either a CD4 or a CD8 class. Log10-transformed breadth and depth values were compared by one-way ANOVA with Sidak's multiple comparisons tests. Here the immuneACCESS table is served through TCRdb, limited to in-frame sequences with V and J called. Missing clones are a known gap in these copies; in checked studies unresolved V genes cover under half, and the rest lacks a known reason. Clonal size and the V and J genes are those of that table, whereas D and trimming came from the DNA. Counted in this sample were some 140,000 clones; around 90% of them appeared once. The ten largest account for around 5.3% of the sample.

The full study reports these points: The 56-69-year group was small, and its depth increase did not reach significance, likely because of low power. After two AZD1222 doses, both the breadth and the depth of spike-specific TCRs were significantly higher than at day 0 and than in MenACWY recipients. Only six AZD1222 recipients were SARS-CoV-2 seropositive at baseline, limiting conclusions about previously exposed vaccinees. Reportedly, almost half of the unique spike-specific TCRs recognized epitopes lying outside the regions that are mutated in the B.1.351 and B.1.1.7 variants. Vaccine-associated CD4 TCRs spanned the whole spike protein, with dominant responses in regions 160-218 and 743-854. Because no day 14 peak-response samples were available, the repertoires could be characterized only after the peak T cell response. Participants were mostly white British and included more females than males, and it was suggested by the authors that clonal diversity may have been underestimated.

Trimming costs V 0 bases and J 0 bases, and their ends lie 6 bases apart. CDR1 and CDR2, looked up from the germline V gene, are SGHAT and FQNNGV. The CDR3 covers 15 residues, taking in both the cysteine and the phenylalanine. Only the CDR3 portion is preserved as DNA: 45 bases, with reading frame beginning at the first base. Sequenced here: peripheral blood, sampled 28 days after the second AZD1222 dose. The clonotype was recovered from an adult who received the AZD1222 COVID-19 vaccine. The V gene is TRBV11-2 and the J gene is TRBJ1-3; the D gene cannot be named for sure. In nucleotide form, the sequence is TGTGCCAGCAGCTTAGAGGGAAACTCTGGAAACACCATATATTTT. This translates into CASSLEGNSGNTIYF.